Below are 30 T cell receptor beta chains sequenced from a single sample in a study of cytomegalovirus exposure and HLA in healthy donors. This table comes from immunoSEQ multiplex PCR, and its TCRdb copy is limited to in-frame clones, with some not included. The data hold about 55,000 clones, with approximately 90% observed a single time. The sample taken for sequencing was PBMCs. These receptors were taken from a man younger than 35 in good health and CMV-seronegative.

The CDR3 coding sequence is TGTGCCAGCAGTGACCCCGGGTCGGGGTCAAGCTACGAGCAGTACTTC. Translation gives CASSDPGSGSSYEQYF. The chain recombines TRBV25-1 with TRBJ2-7; TRBD2 might be the D (5 bases). CDR1 is MGHDK, CDR2 SYGVNS, per germline. Trimming pared 3 bases from V and 3 bases from J, leaving 18 bases between. The length of the CDR3 is 16 residues.

This chain joins TRBV11-2 and TRBJ1-1; D ambiguous. Trimming pared 5 bases from V and 0 bases from J, leaving 16 bases between. Germline CDR1 and CDR2: SGHAT and FQNNGV. This CDR3 is 16 amino acids long. The CDR3 sequence is CASSPAAQSLNTEAFF. Here the CDR3 DNA reads TGTGCCAGCAGCCCCGCAGCGCAGAGCTTGAACACTGAAGCTTTCTTT. The full variable domain, completed using reference TRBV11-2 and TRBJ1-1, is EAGVAQSPRYKIIEKRQSVAFWCNPISGHATLYWYQQILGQGPKLLIQFQNNGVVDDSQLPKDRFSAERLKGVDSTLKIQPAKLEDSAVYLCASSPAAQSLNTEAFFGQGTRLTVV.

V usage is TRBV7-6 and J usage is TRBJ1-1, with D possibly being TRBD1 (6 bases). From germline, CDR1 is SGHVS and CDR2 FNYEAQ. V was trimmed by 1 base and J by 5 bases, leaving 14 bases between them. The CDR3 has 15 amino acids. In DNA, the CDR3 is TGTGCCAGCAGCTTAGAAGGGGGGGGTAGGACTGAAGCTTTCTTT. Its translation is CASSLEGGGRTEAFF.

V is TRBV5-4 and J is TRBJ2-2, with unresolved D. In germline, CDR1 is SGHNT, CDR2 YYREEE (reference sequence). CDR3 length: 14 amino acids. CDR3 residues: CTLRAAPNTGELFF. Written as DNA, the CDR3 is TGTACCCTCCGAGCAGCGCCCAACACCGGGGAGCTGTTTTTT.

This clone was picked up a small number of times. The gene calls are TRBV5-1 and TRBJ2-7; 9 bases line up with TRBD1. J lost 4 bases, V lost 4 bases, and 6 bases had no gene match. This CDR3 comprises 14 residues. Germline V lookup: CDR1 SGHRS, CDR2 YFSETQ. CDR3 protein: CASSPSGQGYEQYF. The CDR3 DNA sequence: TGCGCCAGCAGCCCTTCTGGACAGGGGTACGAGCAGTACTTC.

This clone appeared a few times. J is TRBJ1-2 and V is TRBV21-1. TRBV21-1 is described as a pseudogene. This CDR3 contains 18 residues. In DNA form, the CDR3 reads TGTGCCAGCAGCACCTGGGCCTTCCTAAAGAGGGCTAACTATGGCTACACCTTC. Translating gives CASSTWAFLKRANYGYTF.

In DNA, the CDR3 is TGTGCCAGCAGCGCCGGACTAGCGGATACCTACGAGCAGTACTTC. Amino acid sequence: CASSAGLADTYEQYF. The V call is TRBV5-4, the J call TRBJ2-7; TRBD2 matches at 10 bases. The CDR3 loop spans 15 amino acids. Germline lookup yields CDR1 SGHNT and CDR2 YYREEE (reference sequence). J lost 2 bases, V lost 4 bases, and 6 bases had no gene match. Full variable domain (missing parts from reference TRBV5-4 and TRBJ2-7): ETGVTQSPTHLIKTRGQQVTLRCSSQSGHNTVSWYQQALGQGPQFIFQYYREEENGRGNFPPRFSGLQFPNYSSELNVNALELDDSALYLCASSAGLADTYEQYFGPGTRLTVT.

This clone was counted a single time. The rearrangement uses TRBV27 and TRBJ2-5; 8 bases align to TRBD2. V trimming: 4 bases; J trimming: 4 bases; junction bases outside the gene matches: 11. This CDR3 has 16 amino acids. Germline lookup yields CDR1 MNHEY and CDR2 SMNVEV (reference sequence). CDR3 protein: CASSSKLAELRETQYF. CDR3 sequence (DNA): TGTGCCAGCAGTTCGAAACTAGCGGAGTTAAGAGAGACCCAGTACTTC.

The chain couples TRBV11-2 to TRBJ1-3; a weak D match, TRBD1 (6 bases). The V end was cut by 5 bases, the J end by 4 bases, with 15 bases between. Germline loops: CDR1 SGHAT, CDR2 FQNNGV. CDR3 size: 15 residues. In DNA form, the CDR3 reads TGTGCCAGCAGCCCACAACAGGGTCTCGGAAACACCATATATTTT. It translates to CASSPQQGLGNTIYF. The variable domain in full, with the rest retrieved from reference TRBV11-2 and TRBJ1-3, is EAGVAQSPRYKIIEKRQSVAFWCNPISGHATLYWYQQILGQGPKLLIQFQNNGVVDDSQLPKDRFSAERLKGVDSTLKIQPAKLEDSAVYLCASSPQQGLGNTIYFGEGSWLTVV.

V gene TRBV2 combines with J gene TRBJ2-1, with D tentatively TRBD1 (6 bases). Germline lookup yields CDR1 SNHLY and CDR2 FYNNEI. V was shortened by 4 bases and J by 1 base, with 8 bases between the two germline ends. The CDR3 length is 14 residues. The CDR3 DNA reads as TGTGCCAGCAGTGGAGACAGGTCCTACAATGAGCAGTTCTTC. Amino acids: CASSGDRSYNEQFF.

The CDR3 bases are TGTGCCAGCAGCTTAGGCGGGAGTAGCTACAATGAGCAGTTCTTC. Translating it yields CASSLGGSSYNEQFF. The chain is built from TRBV11-3 and TRBJ2-1, with TRBD2 matching 7 bases. Germline values: CDR1 SGHNT, CDR2 YENEEA. The trim removed 1 base at V and 3 bases at J, leaving 3 bases unmatched. The CDR3 covers 15 residues. The whole variable domain, remainder taken from reference TRBV11-3 and TRBJ2-1, is EAGVVQSPRYKIIEKKQPVAFWCNPISGHNTLYWYLQNLGQGPELLIRYENEEAVDDSQLPKDRFSAERLKGVDSTLKIQPAELGDSAVYLCASSLGGSSYNEQFFGPGTRLTVL.

V usage is TRBV27 and J usage is TRBJ1-1; TRBD1 is a possible D gene (6 bases). The CDR3 spans 16 residues. Per the germline V gene, CDR1 is MNHEY and CDR2 is SMNVEV (reference sequence). V was cut by 0 bases and J by 1 base, with 12 bases left in between. CDR3 protein: CASSLSGGRGNTEAFF. The CDR3 bases are TGTGCCAGCAGTTTATCGGGGGGGCGCGGGAACACTGAAGCTTTCTTT.

This chain uses TRBV30 with TRBJ2-3; TRBD2 matches at 14 bases. The CDR3 spans 19 residues. With 0 bases clipped from V and 1 base from J, the junction kept 9 bases outside the gene matches. CDR1 and CDR2 (germline): GTSNPN, SVGIG (reference sequence). CDR3 nucleotide sequence: TGTGCCTGGAGTGTAGTTCGCCTGACTAGCGGGAGGGGCACAGATACGCAGTATTTT. It encodes CAWSVVRLTSGRGTDTQYF.

This clone was seen once. The chain has TRBV19 and TRBJ2-2; TRBD2 agrees at 8 bases. The CDR3 is 19 residues long. The V gene end was trimmed by 6 bases and the J gene end by 4 bases; junction bases not matched to a gene: 19. In germline, CDR1 is LNHDA, CDR2 SQIVND (reference sequence). The CDR3 region is CASSRTGTRGVGGTGELFF. The CDR3 DNA reads TGTGCCAGTAGCCGTACCGGGACTAGAGGGGTTGGTGGCACCGGGGAGCTGTTTTTT.

The chain uses TRBV5-4 and TRBJ1-1; D is unresolved. The V gene's germline CDR1 is SGHNT and CDR2 YYREEE (reference sequence). The CDR3 is made up of 13 amino acids. Trimming stripped 0 bases from V and 4 bases from J, with 7 bases between. The CDR3 sequence: CASSLEGLTEAFF. Here the CDR3 DNA reads TGTGCCAGCAGCTTGGAAGGACTCACTGAAGCTTTCTTT.

The V gene is TRBV28, the J gene TRBJ1-5, with D unclear. The germline V and J ends were trimmed by 6 bases and 3 bases, with 12 bases remaining between them. The V gene's germline CDR1 is MDHEN and CDR2 SYDVKM. CDR3 length: 14 amino acids. The CDR3 spells CASSTMYINQPQHF. Here the CDR3 DNA reads TGTGCCAGCAGCACAATGTATATCAATCAGCCCCAGCATTTT.

This sequence joins TRBV7-9 and TRBJ1-3; the D gene is possibly TRBD1 (5 bases). Between the trimmed V and J ends, which lost 5 bases and 0 bases, there was a span of 17 bases. Germline CDR1 reads SEHNR; CDR2 reads FQNEAQ (reference sequence). CDR3 length equals 17 residues. The CDR3 spells CASSLPAGQVSGNTIYF. CDR3 bases: TGTGCCAGCAGCCTCCCGGCGGGGCAGGTCTCTGGAAACACCATATATTTT.

The V and J genes are TRBV28 and TRBJ2-1; D may be TRBD2 (5 bases). The CDR3 has 14 residues. Trimming shortened V by 6 bases and J by 0 bases, and 9 bases separated the two germline ends. Germline CDR1 and CDR2: MDHEN and SYDVKM. The chain's CDR3 is CASSDYRSYNEQFF. Here the CDR3 DNA reads TGTGCCAGCAGCGACTACCGCTCCTACAATGAGCAGTTCTTC.

This chain connects TRBV9 to TRBJ2-1; 12 bases map to TRBD2. CDR1 SGDLS and CDR2 YYNGEE come from the germline V gene. Trimming cost V 4 bases and J 6 bases; bases outside gene matches: 8. This CDR3 contains 16 residues. The CDR3 DNA sequence: TGTGCCAGCAGCTCCTCCGGACTAGCGGGAAGCAATGAGCAGTTCTTC. Translated, it gives CASSSSGLAGSNEQFF. Complete variable domain (other parts from reference TRBV9 and TRBJ2-1): DSGVTQTPKHLITATGQRVTLRCSPRSGDLSVYWYQQSLDQGLQFLIQYYNGEERAKGNILERFSAQQFPDLHSELNLSSLELGDSALYFCASSSSGLAGSNEQFFGPGTRLTVL.

V usage is TRBV9 and J usage is TRBJ2-7, with D tentatively TRBD1 (6 bases). Trimming shortened V by 2 bases and J by 2 bases, and 14 bases separated the two germline ends. The CDR3 covers 15 residues. Germline loops: CDR1 SGDLS, CDR2 YYNGEE. Here the CDR3 DNA reads TGTGCCAGCAGCGTGGGTCGGAACAGGGCCTACGAGCAGTACTTC. This sequence encodes CASSVGRNRAYEQYF.

The V gene is TRBV2, the J gene TRBJ2-3; TRBD2 agrees at 7 bases. Trimming removed 11 bases from V and 1 base from J; junction bases left unmatched: 9. The CDR3 length is 14 residues. Germline assignment: CDR1 SNHLY and CDR2 FYNNEI. The CDR3 nucleotides read TGTGCCGGGGGTGAGCGGGGAGGCACAGATACGCAGTATTTT. Amino acids: CAGGERGGTDTQYF.

This clone has only a few counts. The J gene is TRBJ1-1, the V gene TRBV6-1; unclear D gene. Germline values: CDR1 MNHNS, CDR2 SASEGT. This CDR3 has 13 residues. Trimming shortened V by 3 bases and J by 7 bases, and 12 bases separated the two germline ends. The CDR3 here is CASSEGGDYEAFF. The CDR3 DNA is TGTGCCAGCAGTGAGGGAGGAGACTATGAAGCTTTCTTT.

The chain joins TRBV4-1 to TRBJ2-7, with 9 bases aligning to TRBD2. The CDR3 contains 13 residues. J was trimmed by 2 bases and V by 9 bases; bases with no gene match: 5. Germline lookup yields CDR1 MGHRA and CDR2 YSYEKL. The CDR3 is CASRASGTYEQYF. The DNA for the CDR3 is TGCGCCAGTAGGGCTAGCGGGACCTACGAGCAGTACTTC.

The rearrangement joins TRBV19 to TRBJ2-1; 9 bases line up with TRBD1. CDR3 length: 16 amino acids. CDR1 and CDR2 (germline): LNHDA, SQIVND (reference sequence). After removal of 5 bases from V and 3 bases from J, the junction contained 8 bases not matched to a gene. The CDR3 here is CASSGWDRVVYNEQFF. CDR3 nucleotide sequence: TGTGCCAGTAGTGGATGGGACAGGGTCGTCTACAATGAGCAGTTCTTC. The whole variable domain, remainder taken from reference TRBV19 and TRBJ2-1, is DGGITQSPKYLFRKEGQNVTLSCEQNLNHDAMYWYRQDPGQGLRLIYYSQIVNDFQKGDIAEGYSVSREKKESFPLTVTSAQKNPTAFYLCASSGWDRVVYNEQFFGPGTRLTVL.

This clone was seen a single time. The sample holds other DNA sequences that translate to the same CDR3. This chain uses TRBV28 with TRBJ2-5, with 10 bases fitting TRBD1. V was pared by 6 bases and J by 2 bases, with 6 bases of the junction left unmatched. Germline-derived CDR1 and CDR2 are MDHEN and SYDVKM. CDR3 length: 15 residues. CDR3 loop: CASSLTGGGQETQYF. The DNA for the CDR3 is TGTGCCAGCAGCCTGACAGGGGGCGGTCAAGAGACCCAGTACTTC.

The chain recombines TRBV28 with TRBJ2-4; D perhaps matches TRBD2 (6 bases). The germline V and J ends were trimmed by 8 bases and 9 bases, with 11 bases remaining between them. From germline, CDR1 is MDHEN and CDR2 SYDVKM. The CDR3 loop spans 11 amino acids. The CDR3 nucleotides are TGTGCCAGCTATGCGGGGAGCATTCAGTACTTC. Translating gives CASYAGSIQYF.

CDR3 protein: CASSSVHEGGRSEQYF. As DNA, the CDR3 is TGTGCCAGCAGCTCTGTGCATGAGGGAGGGCGGAGCGAGCAGTACTTC. The chain links TRBV28 to TRBJ2-7; 7 bases align to TRBD2. The junction had 17 bases not matched to a gene; V was cut back by 6 bases and J by 6 bases. Germline V gene data show CDR1 as MDHEN and CDR2 as SYDVKM. The CDR3 has 16 amino acids.

The gene calls are TRBV27 and TRBJ2-1; 13 bases are shared with TRBD2. CDR3 length: 17 residues. The V segment lost 3 bases and the J segment 3 bases; nucleotides outside the gene matches: 5. Germline CDR1 and CDR2: MNHEY and SMNVEV (reference sequence). CDR3: CASSFGTSGRVYNEQFF. In DNA, the CDR3 is TGTGCCAGCAGTTTCGGTACTAGCGGGAGGGTCTACAATGAGCAGTTCTTC.

The chain couples TRBV27 to TRBJ2-1; weak D call: TRBD2 (6 bases). The V end lost 10 bases, the J end lost 2 bases, and 18 bases lay between the germline ends. From germline, CDR1 is MNHEY and CDR2 SMNVEV (reference sequence). CDR3 size: 15 residues. CDR3 bases: TGTGCCACCCGGCCGGGAGTTGGGCCCTACAATGAGCAGTTCTTC. The encoded protein is CATRPGVGPYNEQFF.

The chain has TRBV2 and TRBJ2-5, with TRBD1 identical over 10 bases. The V and J ends lost 4 bases and 5 bases, in that order; junction bases with no gene match: 7. Germline-derived CDR1 and CDR2 are SNHLY and FYNNEI. The CDR3 runs to 15 residues. CDR3 in amino acids: CASSVDRGLGETQYF. CDR3 coding DNA: TGTGCCAGCAGTGTAGACAGGGGGCTCGGGGAGACCCAGTACTTC.